What follows are 7 T cell receptor beta chains derived from one specimen sequenced in a study of T cell responses to AZD1222 COVID-19 vaccine. TCRdb's copy holds only in-frame clones and misses some; the assay was immunoSEQ multiplex PCR. The sample holds about 120,000 clones, around 90% seen once. Material: peripheral blood, obtained 28 days after the second AZD1222 dose. These receptors originate from an adult who received the AZD1222 COVID-19 vaccine.

This clone was seen a single time. The chain couples TRBV9 to TRBJ2-7, with TRBD2 as a possible D gene (5 bases). Trimming cost V 4 bases and J 7 bases, with 12 bases left between them. There are 12 residues in the CDR3. CDR1 and CDR2 (germline): SGDLS, YYNGEE. The CDR3 coding sequence is TGTGCCAGCAGCCCGTCGGGGAAAGAGCAGTACTTC. It specifies CASSPSGKEQYF.

The V call is TRBV5-1, the J call TRBJ1-4, with D unresolved. CDR1 is SGHRS, CDR2 YFSETQ, per germline. Between the trimmed V and J ends, which lost 5 bases and 6 bases, there was a span of 17 bases. This CDR3 region has 15 residues. CDR3 sequence (DNA): TGCGCCAGCAGTTTTGACGCTCCGAGGGATGAAAAACTGTTTTTT. Translation: CASSFDAPRDEKLFF. Full variable domain (missing parts from reference TRBV5-1 and TRBJ1-4): KAGVTQTPRYLIKTRGQQVTLSCSPISGHRSVSWYQQTPGQGLQFLFEYFSETQRNKGNFPGRFSGRQFSNSRSEMNVSTLELGDSALYLCASSFDAPRDEKLFFGSGTQLSVL.

The rearrangement uses TRBV5-4 and TRBJ1-1; D call uncertain. This CDR3 is 12 amino acids long. The germline CDR1 and CDR2 sequences are SGHNT and YYREEE (reference sequence). Trimming stripped 1 base from V and 3 bases from J, with 4 bases between. The CDR3 nucleotides are TGTGCCAGCAGCTTGAGGGACACTGAAGCTTTCTTT. Amino acids: CASSLRDTEAFF.

The rearrangement uses TRBV28 and TRBJ1-6; D remains ambiguous. The CDR3 is 15 amino acids. Germline assignment: CDR1 MDHEN and CDR2 SYDVKM. With 6 bases removed from V and 9 bases from J, the gap between germline ends came to 18 bases. CDR3 nucleotide sequence: TGTGCCAGCAGAACGGGCGACGAGTTTTTTTCACCCCTCCACTTT. It is translated as CASRTGDEFFSPLHF.

The chain uses TRBV6-2 or TRBV6-3 and TRBJ2-2, with D tentatively TRBD1 (6 bases). Germline V lookup: CDR1 MNHEY, CDR2 SVGEGT. Trimming left V 2 bases short and J 5 bases short, with 12 bases between. The CDR3 covers 15 residues. DNA for the CDR3: TGTGCCAGCAGTTACGTGGGGGCTCGGACCGGGGAGCTGTTTTTT. Its protein is CASSYVGARTGELFF.

The CDR3 sequence: CASSPGPGNTIYF. The CDR3, as DNA: TGTGCCAGCAGTCCGGGCCCTGGAAACACCATATATTTT. The chain couples TRBV6-5 to TRBJ1-3, with D unclear. This CDR3 region has 13 residues. V was clipped by 5 bases and J by 2 bases, with 7 bases between them. Germline V gene sequence: CDR1 MNHEY, CDR2 SVGAGI.

V and J are TRBV5-5 and TRBJ2-2; D is uncertain. Trimming cost V 1 base and J 0 bases, with 7 bases left between them. The germline V gene encodes CDR1 SGHKS and CDR2 YYEKEE (reference sequence). The CDR3 runs 15 residues. Written as DNA, the CDR3 is TGTGCCAGCAGCTTGTTTTGGCCGAACACCGGGGAGCTGTTTTTT. Amino acid sequence: CASSLFWPNTGELFF.